This T cell receptor (beta chain) was identified during a study of human thymus T cells. Assay: immunoSEQ multiplex PCR; the TCRdb copy retains only in-frame clones and omits some. The sample lists roughly 54,000 clones; about 94% were seen once. Germline V CDR1 and CDR2: SNHLY, FYNNEI. This CDR3 contains 16 residues. Deletions cut 5 bases from V and 0 bases from J, with 14 bases between. V gene TRBV2 combines with J gene TRBJ1-3; D is perhaps TRBD1 (6 bases). The receptor's source is a boy in the first two years of life with a congenital heart defect but otherwise immunologically healthy. Sequencing used blood. The CDR3 reads CASSFTTGISGNTIYF. The CDR3 DNA is TGTGCCAGCAGTTTCACCACAGGGATCTCTGGAAACACCATATATTTT.